Listed below are T cell receptor beta chains from one sample, sequenced in a study of human T cells and chemical hapten exposure. MiXCR, applied by TCRdb to the RACE reads, yields one record per CDR3 protein. This sample has 330,000 or so distinct CDR3 sequences; about 6.9% occur once, and the top ten carry roughly 5.4%. The sample here was whole blood, taken in connection with sensitization to the hapten diphenylcyclopropenone (DPC). These TCRs come from a woman aged 18-29 years with alopecia areata. Some clones in this sample may be carry-over from other donors' samples. Both conserved end residues are part of each CDR3.

V gene: TRBV4-3; J gene: TRBJ2-2; CDR3 protein: CASSQQGSTSYTGELFF
V gene: TRBV6-6; J gene: TRBJ1-5; CDR3 protein: CASSYVPGAQPQHF
V gene: TRBV10-2; J gene: TRBJ2-5; CDR3 protein: CASSVLAGGQETQYF
V gene: TRBV20-1; J gene: TRBJ2-3; CDR3 protein: CSAVTSGGRAHTQYF
V gene: TRBV6-6; J gene: TRBJ1-1; CDR3 protein: CASSSLFLRDTEAFF
V gene: TRBV5-1; J gene: TRBJ1-2; CDR3 protein: CASSFFVVTGGINYGYTF
V gene: TRBV7-2; J gene: TRBJ1-2; CDR3 protein: CASSPDRGRNYGYTF
V gene: TRBV11-2; J gene: TRBJ1-3; CDR3 protein: CASSLRGDHSGNTIYF
V gene: TRBV3-1; J gene: TRBJ1-4; CDR3 protein: CASSYGTGNEKLFF
V gene: TRBV4-3; J gene: TRBJ1-1; CDR3 protein: CASSQDPGPPTQLNTEAFF